The 20 T cell receptor beta chains reported below all come from one sample, sequenced in a study of cytomegalovirus exposure and HLA in healthy donors. Only in-frame clones appear in the TCRdb table, and some are missing; sequencing was by immunoSEQ multiplex PCR. Here the sample spans approximately 210,000 clones, around 86% being singletons. Sequenced material: PBMCs. Receptor source: a woman between 18 and 29 years old in good health and CMV-seronegative.

CDR3: CASSWGTGLSSYEQYF. For the CDR3, the DNA is TGTGCCAGCAGCTGGGGGACAGGGTTAAGCTCCTACGAGCAGTACTTC. This chain uses TRBV13 with TRBJ2-7; 9 positions match TRBD1. The CDR3 covers 16 residues. Germline values: CDR1 PRHDT, CDR2 FYEKMQ (reference sequence). Trimming at V came to 4 bases and at J to 0 bases, leaving 7 bases not matched to a gene.

The chain couples TRBV12-5 to TRBJ2-7; TRBD1 agrees at 9 bases. V gave up 5 bases and J gave up 1 base; unmatched junction bases: 9. Per the germline V gene, CDR1 is LGHNT and CDR2 is FRNRAP. The CDR3 is 16 amino acids. The CDR3 is CASGTTRDRESYEQYF. Here the CDR3 DNA reads TGTGCTAGTGGTACGACACGGGACAGGGAATCCTACGAGCAGTACTTC.

This chain links TRBV2 with TRBJ2-1; 8 bases map to TRBD2. The junction had 3 bases not matched to a gene; V was cut back by 1 base and J by 4 bases. This CDR3 is 15 amino acids long. Per the germline V gene, CDR1 is SNHLY and CDR2 is FYNNEI. The CDR3 loop reads CASSEGRGVYNEQFF. The DNA of the CDR3 is TGTGCCAGCAGTGAAGGGCGGGGGGTTTACAATGAGCAGTTCTTC.

The chain recombines TRBV7-6 with TRBJ1-3; 7 bases are shared with TRBD1. CDR1 is SGHVS, CDR2 FNYEAQ, per germline. The CDR3 is made up of 18 amino acids. J was trimmed by 2 bases and V by 5 bases; bases with no gene match: 15. The CDR3 region is CASSRTYLETGTGNTIYF. The CDR3 DNA reads TGTGCCAGCAGCCGGACTTATCTCGAGACAGGGACTGGAAACACCATATATTTT.

This rearrangement joins TRBV19 to TRBJ1-5; D is unclear. Trimming took off 2 bases at V and 0 bases at J, with 8 bases between the two ends. CDR1 LNHDA and CDR2 SQIVND come from the germline V gene (reference sequence). CDR3 length: 15 residues. CDR3 sequence: CASSILSDSNQPQHF. In DNA form, the CDR3 reads TGTGCCAGTAGTATACTCAGCGATAGCAATCAGCCCCAGCATTTT. Combining the CDR3 with reference TRBV19 and TRBJ1-5 gives the whole variable domain DGGITQSPKYLFRKEGQNVTLSCEQNLNHDAMYWYRQDPGQGLRLIYYSQIVNDFQKGDIAEGYSVSREKKESFPLTVTSAQKNPTAFYLCASSILSDSNQPQHFGDGTRLSIL.

V and J are TRBV5-6 and TRBJ1-2; D possibly corresponds to TRBD1 (5 bases). Germline V gene data show CDR1 as SGHDT and CDR2 as YYEEEE. Trimming removed 2 bases from V and 5 bases from J, with 16 bases in between. The CDR3 covers 15 residues. CDR3 DNA sequence: TGTGCCAGCAGCTTTACTTCGCGGGGGGATTATGGCTACACCTTC. It translates to CASSFTSRGDYGYTF. Complete variable domain (other parts from reference TRBV5-6 and TRBJ1-2): DAGVTQSPTHLIKTRGQQVTLRCSPKSGHDTVSWYQQALGQGPQFIFQYYEEEERQRGNFPDRFSGHQFPNYSSELNVNALLLGDSALYLCASSFTSRGDYGYTFGSGTRLTVV.

The chain couples TRBV25-1 to TRBJ1-4; 8 nucleotides match TRBD1. The CDR3 sequence is 18 residues long. V lost 9 bases, J lost 2 bases, and 17 bases stayed unmatched. CDR1 is MGHDK, CDR2 SYGVNS, per germline. The CDR3 bases are TGTGCCAGTAAGCTGGACAGGGTAGAATTCGGGACTAATGAAAAACTGTTTTTT. Amino acid sequence: CASKLDRVEFGTNEKLFF.

The chain couples TRBV29-1 to TRBJ2-7, with TRBD2 matching over 11 bases. CDR1 is SQVTM, CDR2 ANQGSEA, per germline. Trimming took 5 bases from V and 2 from J; bases not matched to a gene: 5. The CDR3 contains 14 residues. The CDR3 here is CSVSKTSGTYEQYF. In nucleotides, the CDR3 is TGCAGCGTTTCCAAGACTAGCGGGACCTACGAGCAGTACTTC.

The V gene is TRBV11-2, the J gene TRBJ2-1, with 7 bases aligning to TRBD2. Germline-derived CDR1 and CDR2 are SGHAT and FQNNGV. Unmatched junction bases numbered 7, after V lost 1 base and J lost 1 base. The CDR3 runs 17 residues. DNA for the CDR3: TGTGCCAGCAGCTTAGCAGGGCGGGGGAGATCCTACAATGAGCAGTTCTTC. It translates to CASSLAGRGRSYNEQFF. Drawing the rest from reference TRBV11-2 and TRBJ2-1, the complete variable domain is EAGVAQSPRYKIIEKRQSVAFWCNPISGHATLYWYQQILGQGPKLLIQFQNNGVVDDSQLPKDRFSAERLKGVDSTLKIQPAKLEDSAVYLCASSLAGRGRSYNEQFFGPGTRLTVL.

The J gene is TRBJ1-5, the V gene TRBV10-3; 8 bases align to TRBD1. With 7 bases clipped from V and 9 bases from J, the junction kept 20 bases outside the gene matches. Germline assignment: CDR1 ENHRY and CDR2 SYGVKD. The CDR3 loop spans 17 amino acids. In DNA form, the CDR3 reads TGTGCCATCACGGGATCGACGGGACAGGAACAGTTCGTGCCCCAGCATTTT. This sequence encodes CAITGSTGQEQFVPQHF.

The rearrangement uses TRBV25-1 and TRBJ1-1; a possible D gene is TRBD1 (5 bases). This CDR3 has 15 amino acids. V gave up 4 bases and J gave up 4 bases, with 16 bases separating them. Germline V gene data show CDR1 as MGHDK and CDR2 as SYGVNS. This chain's CDR3 is CASSVRSLGPTEAFF. In DNA, the CDR3 is TGTGCCAGCAGTGTCCGGAGCTTGGGGCCCACTGAAGCTTTCTTT.

The chain has TRBV6-1 and TRBJ2-5; D perhaps matches TRBD1 (5 bases). This CDR3 contains 14 residues. Trimming took off 4 bases at V and 2 bases at J, with 11 bases between the two ends. Germline V CDR1 and CDR2: MNHNS, SASEGT. The CDR3 DNA reads TGTGCCAGCAGTGGACAGTATATACAAGAGACCCAGTACTTC. Amino acid sequence: CASSGQYIQETQYF.

The chain has TRBV6-1 and TRBJ1-1; no clear D. CDR3 size: 16 residues. Trimming left V 4 bases short and J 0 bases short, with 15 bases between. Germline loops: CDR1 MNHNS, CDR2 SASEGT. CDR3 in amino acids: CASSVARIMMNTEAFF. The CDR3 bases are TGTGCCAGCAGTGTGGCGAGGATCATGATGAACACTGAAGCTTTCTTT.

In DNA, the CDR3 is TGCAGCGTTGAATCGGGGGCGCGGGGGGATGGCTACACCTTC. Protein sequence: CSVESGARGDGYTF. The chain has TRBV29-1 and TRBJ1-2, with TRBD1 as a possible D gene (6 bases). Germline V CDR1 and CDR2: SQVTM, ANQGSEA. Trimming removed 2 bases at V and 6 bases at J, with 16 bases between. The length of the CDR3 is 14 residues.

The genes are TRBV30 and TRBJ2-5, with D hard to call. This CDR3 region has 13 residues. The germline V gene encodes CDR1 GTSNPN and CDR2 SVGIG (reference sequence). Between the trimmed V and J ends, which lost 4 bases and 4 bases, there was a span of 13 bases. Here the CDR3 reads CAWTTDQRETQYF. The CDR3 DNA is TGTGCCTGGACTACTGATCAAAGAGAGACCCAGTACTTC.

The chain combines TRBV5-8 with TRBJ1-2, with D tentatively TRBD1 (5 bases). Deletions cut 1 base from V and 5 bases from J, with 9 bases between. The CDR3 spans 13 residues. Per germline, CDR1 SGHTS and CDR2 YDEGEE. CDR3 sequence (DNA): TGTGCCAGCAGCTTGAAGGGGTATTATGGCTACACCTTC. Translated: CASSLKGYYGYTF.

The CDR3 DNA is TGTGCCAGCAGCTTGGAGAACAGGGTATACTACGAGCAGTACTTC. Amino acids: CASSLENRVYYEQYF. This chain uses TRBV5-5 with TRBJ2-7, with D possibly being TRBD1 (6 bases). This CDR3 has 15 residues. Germline CDR1 and CDR2: SGHKS and YYEKEE (reference sequence). Trimming cost V 0 bases and J 3 bases, with 13 bases left between them.

The chain uses TRBV7-6 and TRBJ2-5; TRBD1 matches at 8 bases. Trimming cost V 1 base and J 1 base; bases outside gene matches: 8. The CDR3 has 17 amino acids. Germline V gene data show CDR1 as SGHVS and CDR2 as FNYEAQ. CDR3 sequence reads: CASSLVARDRSQETQYF. CDR3 DNA: TGTGCCAGCAGCTTAGTAGCTCGGGACAGGTCCCAAGAGACCCAGTACTTC. Full variable domain (remainder filled in from reference TRBV7-6 and TRBJ2-5): GAGVSQSPRYKVTKRGQDVALRCDPISGHVSLYWYRQALGQGPEFLTYFNYEAQQDKSGLPNDRFSAERPEGSISTLTIQRTEQRDSAMYRCASSLVARDRSQETQYFGPGTRLLVL.

V gene TRBV6-5 combines with J gene TRBJ1-5; TRBD1 aligns across 7 bases. Germline V CDR1 and CDR2: MNHEY, SVGAGI. This CDR3 region has 16 residues. Losses at the gene ends were 1 base for V and 0 bases for J; bases not matched to a gene: 3. The CDR3, as DNA: TGTGCCAGCAGTTACTTGGGACAGAATAGCAATCAGCCCCAGCATTTT. Residues: CASSYLGQNSNQPQHF.

This chain connects TRBV7-8 to TRBJ2-7, with TRBD2 matching 7 bases. The CDR3 has 15 amino acids. CDR1 is SGHVS and CDR2 is FQNEAQ in the germline V gene. V shed 5 bases and J 4 bases; nucleotides not matched to a gene: 11. CDR3 DNA: TGTGCCAGCAGCCCGCTCCAGACTAGCAGGTACGAGCAGTACTTC. Its translation is CASSPLQTSRYEQYF.